This T cell receptor (beta chain) comes out of a study of CD8 T cells in Susac syndrome. Trimming stripped 5 bases from V and 3 bases from J, with 10 bases between. Looked up from germline, CDR1 is SGHVS and CDR2 is FNYEAQ. This CDR3 spans 13 amino acids. RNA was extracted with the RNeasy kit, and a quantity of roughly 0.5 to 1 ug was reverse transcribed using random hexamers. TCRdb ran MiXCR on the immunoSEQ multiplex PCR reads and lists one entry per CDR3 protein. The sample holds 45,000 or so distinct CDR3 sequences, 93% seen once. The sequenced sample consisted of CD8+ T cells from PBMCs. The clonotype originates from a human donor in good health. This chain joins TRBV7-6 and TRBJ1-1; D unclear. For the CDR3, the DNA is TGTGCCAGCAGCCGCGGGAGGGACACTGAAGCTTTCTTT. Its protein product is CASSRGRDTEAFF.